The 26 T cell receptor beta chains presented below share a single source sample, sequenced in a study of T cells in Graves' hyperthyroidism and ophthalmopathy. From RNA transcripts, TCR beta CDR3 regions were amplified. The study used the HTBI primer set for a first-round RT-PCR of the TCR CDR3. TCRdb passed the multiplex PCR reads through MiXCR, listing each CDR3 protein once. The sample lists around 600,000 distinct CDR3 sequences, approximately 15% seen once, with roughly 7% in the top ten. The sequencing sample was made of blood. The source of these receptors is a woman aged 18-29 years with Graves' ophthalmopathy.

The genes are TRBV19 and TRBJ1-1; D is possibly TRBD1 (5 bases). V lost 1 base, J lost 5 bases, and 14 bases lay in between. The CDR3 contains 15 residues. Germline V gives CDR1 LNHDA, CDR2 SQIVND (reference sequence). CDR3 sequence: CASSIVPGRGTEAFF. CDR3 sequence (DNA): TGTGCCAGTAGTATAGTGCCGGGGAGGGGAACTGAAGCTTTCTTT.

Concerning this clonotype itself: The conserved phenylalanine or tryptophan normally closing the CDR3 is absent here, so this likely arose from a read error. The DNA is omitted, as the CDR3 cannot be located on it reliably, and the CDR3 follows TCRdb's listing. This chain connects TRBV3-2 to TRBJ2-7; TRBD2 is the table's D call, not checked against the DNA. TRBV3-2 represents a pseudogene. Termini included, the CDR3 measures 16 amino acids. CDR3 region: CASSQGTSGRGYEQYL.

The gene calls are TRBV20-1 and TRBJ2-7, with TRBD2 matching over 10 bases. The CDR3 spans 14 residues. V shed 3 bases and J 7 bases; nucleotides not matched to a gene: 9. From germline, CDR1 is DFQATT and CDR2 SNEGSKA (reference sequence). The CDR3 is CSASRTSGRGEQYF. In DNA, the CDR3 is TGCAGTGCTAGTCGGACCAGCGGGAGGGGGGAGCAGTACTTC.

V usage is TRBV14 and J usage is TRBJ1-2; TRBD1 matches 7 bases. V lost 4 bases to trimming and J lost 11 bases; unmatched junction nucleotides: 13. CDR1 SGHDN and CDR2 FVKESK come from the germline V gene. The CDR3 runs 14 residues. The CDR3 reads CASSPGQFVSQYTF. As DNA, the CDR3 is TGTGCCAGCAGCCCGGGACAGTTCGTGAGTCAGTACACCTTC.

This clonotype was seen at least ten times. V usage is TRBV20-1 and J usage is TRBJ2-7; 9 bases are a match to TRBD2. The J segment lost 4 bases and the V segment lost 4 bases, leaving 14 bases of the junction unmatched. Germline V gene sequence: CDR1 DFQATT, CDR2 SNEGSKA (reference sequence). The CDR3 runs 16 residues. In nucleotides, the CDR3 is TGCAGTGCTATCGCCCCGAATAGCGGGAGTAGATACGAGCAGTACTTC. Amino acid sequence: CSAIAPNSGSRYEQYF.

This clonotype was found many times. CDR3 in amino acids: CSVGTRGTDTQYF. CDR3 coding DNA: TGCAGCGTTGGGACGCGGGGTACAGATACGCAGTATTTT. The chain couples TRBV29-1 to TRBJ2-3; a possible D gene is TRBD2 (6 bases). Germline CDR1 and CDR2: SQVTM and ANQGSEA. The length of the CDR3 is 13 residues. V gave up 4 bases and J gave up 3 bases, with 11 bases separating them.

This clonotype was counted ten times or more. This rearrangement joins TRBV5-1 to TRBJ2-7; no clear D gene. This CDR3 region has 13 residues. V lost 5 bases and J 3 bases, leaving 12 bases between the germline ends. Germline lookup yields CDR1 SGHRS and CDR2 YFSETQ. This chain's CDR3 is CASSSDRVYEQYF. The CDR3 DNA sequence: TGCGCCAGCAGTTCCGATAGAGTCTACGAGCAGTACTTC.

This clonotype has a count of ten or more. The chain links TRBV29-1 to TRBJ2-7, with a weak D call TRBD2 (6 bases). CDR1 is SQVTM and CDR2 is ANQGSEA in the germline V gene. The CDR3 has 11 amino acids. Between the trimmed V and J ends, which lost 4 bases and 4 bases, there was a span of 8 bases. The CDR3 bases are TGCAGCGTTGGGGGACTGTACGAGCAGTACTTC. This gives the protein CSVGGLYEQYF.

This clonotype was seen at least ten times. The chain joins TRBV30 to TRBJ1-1, with D unresolved. Germline lookup yields CDR1 GTSNPN and CDR2 SVGIG (reference sequence). The CDR3 has 11 residues. With 3 bases removed from V and 5 bases from J, the gap between germline ends came to 7 bases. CDR3: CAWSPGTEAFF. In nucleotides, the CDR3 is TGTGCCTGGAGCCCTGGAACTGAAGCTTTCTTT.

This clonotype was detected many times. CDR3 sequence: CASSPGTSGYQETQYF. The CDR3 nucleotides are TGTGCCAGCAGCCCCGGGACTAGCGGGTACCAAGAGACCCAGTACTTC. The chain combines TRBV11-1 with TRBJ2-5; 12 bases are shared with TRBD2. This CDR3 spans 16 amino acids. V shed 5 bases and J 0 bases; nucleotides not matched to a gene: 4. CDR1 SGHAT and CDR2 FQDESV come from the germline V gene (reference sequence).

This clonotype has at least ten counts. The chain links TRBV28 to TRBJ2-3; 9 nucleotides match TRBD1. In germline, CDR1 is MDHEN, CDR2 SYDVKM. The trim removed 5 bases at V and 5 bases at J, leaving 11 bases unmatched. The CDR3 has 16 residues. The CDR3 protein is CASSPSDRGAKDTQYF. CDR3 in DNA: TGTGCCAGCAGTCCTTCGGACAGGGGAGCTAAAGATACGCAGTATTTT.

Many counts were recorded for this clonotype. This chain links TRBV19 with TRBJ2-3; TRBD1 matches at 7 bases. The length of the CDR3 is 15 residues. Germline CDR1 and CDR2: LNHDA and SQIVND (reference sequence). V was pared by 5 bases and J by 8 bases, with 13 bases of the junction left unmatched. The CDR3: CASSFGTRGQGTQYF. In nucleotides, the CDR3 is TGTGCCAGTAGTTTTGGAACTAGGGGGCAGGGTACGCAGTATTTT.

In this sample, this clonotype turned up many times. CDR3 amino acids: CASPDPQGRYGYTF. CDR3 nucleotides: TGTGCCAGCCCAGATCCGCAGGGGAGATATGGCTACACCTTC. The rearrangement joins TRBV7-9 to TRBJ1-2; TRBD1 might be the D (6 bases). From germline, CDR1 is SEHNR and CDR2 FQNEAQ (reference sequence). Trimming cost V 8 bases and J 5 bases, with 18 bases left between them. The CDR3 is 14 residues long.

This clonotype was found many times. This sequence joins TRBV7-2 and TRBJ2-5; D is possibly TRBD2 (5 bases). V dropped 5 bases and J dropped 3 bases, with 13 bases sitting between them. Germline-derived CDR1 and CDR2 are SGHTA and FQGNSA. The CDR3 is made up of 14 amino acids. The CDR3 spells CASSRTLGEETQYF. The CDR3 bases are TGTGCCAGCAGCCGTACTCTGGGAGAAGAGACCCAGTACTTC.

This clonotype has a handful of counts. CDR3 coding DNA: TGTGCCAGCAGCTTTCAGGGTCGGGCGACCAAAAACATTCAGTACTTC. Residues: CASSFQGRATKNIQYF. The V and J genes are TRBV5-6 and TRBJ2-4, with a tentative D call TRBD1 (5 bases). The V gene's germline CDR1 is SGHDT and CDR2 YYEEEE. The length of the CDR3 is 16 residues. The V gene lost 2 bases and the J gene lost 2 bases, with 14 bases spanning the gap.

This clonotype was seen only a few times. The chain has TRBV9 and TRBJ2-5; D gene uncertain. The CDR3 sequence is 14 residues long. Germline lookup yields CDR1 SGDLS and CDR2 YYNGEE. V was cut by 1 base and J by 3 bases, with 10 bases left in between. The CDR3 DNA is TGTGCCAGCAGCGTATGGGCAGTAGAAGAGACCCAGTACTTC. As protein: CASSVWAVEETQYF.

In the case of this clonotype: At one end, the junction sequence differs from germline, possibly due to a read error. The chain recombines TRBV11-3 with TRBJ2-7, with D tentatively TRBD1 (7 bases). CDR3 length: 16 amino acids. The germline V gene encodes CDR1 SGHNT and CDR2 YENEEA. CDR3 bases: TGCGCCAGCAGCCAAGATCGGGGGACAGAAACCTACGAGCAGTACTTC. The encoded protein is CASSQDRGTETYEQYF.

In its sample, this clonotype was seen a few times. The rearrangement joins TRBV19 to TRBJ2-1, with 7 bases aligning to TRBD1. Germline trimming cut 9 bases from V and 0 bases from J; bases unmatched to any gene: 8. The germline CDR1 and CDR2 sequences are LNHDA and SQIVND (reference sequence). This CDR3 has 15 residues. CDR3: CASQTGVSSYNEQFF. The CDR3 DNA follows: TGTGCCAGCCAAACAGGGGTTAGCTCCTACAATGAGCAGTTCTTC.

This clonotype was picked up many times. The V gene is TRBV29-1, the J gene TRBJ2-2; TRBD2 matches 7 bases. The CDR3 extends over 14 amino acids. Trimming took 6 bases from V and 1 from J; bases not matched to a gene: 5. Per the germline V gene, CDR1 is SQVTM and CDR2 is ANQGSEA. The DNA for the CDR3 is TGCAGCGTCCTTAGCGGGCAGAACACCGGGGAGCTGTTTTTT. This sequence encodes CSVLSGQNTGELFF.

This clonotype was recorded at least ten times. The V call is TRBV2, the J call TRBJ2-7; D possibly corresponds to TRBD1 (8 bases). This CDR3 has 12 residues. CDR1 SNHLY and CDR2 FYNNEI come from the germline V gene. Deletions cut 8 bases from V and 4 bases from J, with 12 bases between. The CDR3 DNA sequence: TGTGCCAGCCTACAGGGGGGGTACGAGCAGTACTTC. Its translation is CASLQGGYEQYF.

This clonotype was recorded at least ten times. J is TRBJ2-7 and V is TRBV20-1; D is possibly TRBD2 (6 bases). The length of the CDR3 is 14 residues. Deletions cut 6 bases from V and 0 bases from J, with 15 bases between. Per the germline V gene, CDR1 is DFQATT and CDR2 is SNEGSKA (reference sequence). The CDR3, as DNA: TGCAGTGCCACCTCTCGGGACTCCTCCTACGAGCAGTACTTC. This sequence encodes CSATSRDSSYEQYF.

This clonotype appeared a few times. The rearrangement links TRBV14 to TRBJ2-3; no clear D. Germline V gene lookup returns CDR1 SGHDN and CDR2 FVKESK. This CDR3 has 12 residues. V was pared by 3 bases and J by 7 bases, with 8 bases between. The CDR3 loop is CASSHDRNTQYF. The CDR3 DNA sequence: TGTGCCAGCAGCCACGATCGGAATACGCAGTATTTT. Full variable domain (rest looked up from reference TRBV14 and TRBJ2-3): EAGVTQFPSHSVIEKGQTVTLRCDPISGHDNLYWYRRVMGKEIKFLLHFVKESKQDESGMPNNRFLAERTGGTYSTLKVQPAELEDSGVYFCASSHDRNTQYFGPGTRLTVL.

V and J are TRBV4-1 and TRBJ2-7; TRBD2 matches at 7 bases. From germline, CDR1 is MGHRA and CDR2 YSYEKL. There are 17 residues in the CDR3. V shed 5 bases and J 0 bases; nucleotides not matched to a gene: 13. The CDR3 coding sequence is TGCGCCAGCAGCTTGGGTCGTCTAGCGGTTCCCTCCTACGAGCAGTACTTC. Translation gives CASSLGRLAVPSYEQYF.

This clonotype was observed many times. The chain is built from TRBV28 and TRBJ1-1; D gene unclear. CDR3 size: 14 residues. Germline V lookup: CDR1 MDHEN, CDR2 SYDVKM. V was shortened by 1 base and J by 0 bases, with 6 bases between the two germline ends. The DNA for the CDR3 is TGTGCCAGCAGTTTATACCCCATGAACACTGAAGCTTTCTTT. Amino acids: CASSLYPMNTEAFF.

This clonotype was found many times. V gene TRBV24-1 combines with J gene TRBJ1-1; D unresolved. V dropped 1 base and J dropped 0 bases, with 5 bases sitting between them. Germline V gene lookup returns CDR1 KGHDR and CDR2 SFDVKD. There are 14 residues in the CDR3. The CDR3 region has the DNA TGTGCCACCAGTGATTTTGGCATGAACACTGAAGCTTTCTTT. Encoded protein: CATSDFGMNTEAFF.

This sequence joins TRBV6-1 and TRBJ2-3; no clear D. The CDR3 sequence is 13 residues long. The germline V gene has CDR1 MNHNS and CDR2 SASEGT. Trimming stripped 7 bases from V and 3 bases from J, with 11 bases between. CDR3 DNA sequence: TGTGCCAGCACCCAGTGGCTAACAGATACGCAGTATTTT. This codes for CASTQWLTDTQYF.